This T cell receptor (beta chain) is drawn from a study of blood T cell repertoires in COVID-19. About the research overall: Samples taken during acute and convalescent COVID-19 were collected in the United States, Italy and Spain. From T cells, B-cell-depleted T cells, or PBMCs came the material, which was cDNA or gDNA.

As handled by the study authors: Cell counts per sample came from amplifying reference gene primers. Produced via immunoSEQ multiplex PCR; TCRdb's table is partial and in-frame only. The V and J calls and the clone size are those of that table, but D and trimming were determined from the DNA. The sample consists of 250,000 or so clones, approximately 86% of them appearing once. The TCR originated in a woman aged 25-40 years with acute or convalescent COVID-19. Sequences were obtained from peripheral blood.

This CDR3 reads CASSQDTGLAQFF. DNA for the CDR3: TGCGCCAGCAGCCAAGATACGGGACTAGCGCAGTTCTTC. The V gene is TRBV4-3, the J gene TRBJ2-1, with TRBD2 identical over 9 bases. Germline-derived CDR1 and CDR2 are LGHNA and YSLEER. With V trimmed by 0 bases and J by 12 bases, 3 bases remained unmatched. This CDR3 region has 13 residues.